The clone carrying this TCR beta chain appeared many times. No antigen is known for it. These data are taken from a study of glioma-infiltrating T cells. General observations from the study: Gliomas, especially low-grade, showed above-expected tissue-blood divergence; non-neoplastic patients showed below.

Amplification of TCR alpha and beta CDR3 regions from RNA used iRepertoire nested multiplex PCR. One entry per CDR3 protein results from TCRdb running MiXCR on the multiplex PCR reads. The data show a few hundred thousand distinct CDR3 sequences, with around 45% seen just once and around 12% held by the top ten. This TCR was sampled from a human donor with low-grade glioma or glioblastoma, undergoing nonglioma brain surgery, or in good health (not recorded which). Sequencing was done on a sample of glioma tissue, nonneoplastic brain tissue, or PBMCs (not recorded which).

CDR3 sequence (DNA): TGTGCCACCAGCAGAGATCCCGGCATCCTAGGAGGCTATGGCTACACCTTC. Protein product: CATSRDPGILGGYGYTF. The chain has TRBV15 and TRBJ1-2; unclear D gene. The CDR3 runs 17 residues. V dropped 0 bases and J dropped 4 bases, with 18 bases sitting between them. Germline lookup yields CDR1 LNHNV and CDR2 YYDKDF (reference sequence).